The 29 T cell receptor beta chains reported below all come from one sample, sequenced in a study of cytomegalovirus exposure and HLA in healthy donors. Primers included in the PCR were 60 Vbeta and 13 Jbeta primers. The protocol was immunoSEQ multiplex PCR, while the TCRdb copy is restricted to in-frame clones and leaves out a portion. Of 200,000 to 250,000 clones listed, 70% to 80% were seen once; the top ten hold around 2.8%. The sample consisted of PBMCs. These receptors all come from an older woman in good health and CMV-seropositive.

J is TRBJ1-3 and V is TRBV6-5; D possibly corresponds to TRBD1 (6 bases). Germline values: CDR1 MNHEY, CDR2 SVGAGI. The CDR3 consists of 13 residues. V dropped 8 bases and J dropped 2 bases, with 10 bases sitting between them. CDR3 protein: CASQRGTGNTIYF. The CDR3 region has the DNA TGTGCCAGCCAGAGGGGGACTGGAAACACCATATATTTT.

On this clone itself: A junction boundary mismatches the germline segment, possibly from a read error. The chain employs TRBV7-2 and TRBJ2-7, with a tentative D call TRBD2 (6 bases). CDR1 and CDR2 (germline): SGHTA, FQGNSA. CDR3 length: 15 residues. CDR3 in DNA: TGTGCCAGCAGCCTAGCGCCGGGACTTCAATACGAGCAGTACTTC. Translated: CASSLAPGLQYEQYF.

This clone occurred a few times. V is TRBV4-3 and J is TRBJ2-5, with unresolved D. CDR3 length: 16 residues. V was cut by 0 bases and J by 1 base, with 12 bases left in between. The V gene's germline CDR1 is LGHNA and CDR2 YSLEER. This chain's CDR3 is CASSQEVRSTQETQYF. Written as DNA, the CDR3 is TGCGCCAGCAGCCAAGAGGTCAGGTCCACCCAAGAGACCCAGTACTTC.

This clone is a singleton in its sample. The chain employs TRBV19 and TRBJ2-7; maybe TRBD1 (6 bases). With 3 bases removed from V and 5 bases from J, the gap between germline ends came to 17 bases. The length of the CDR3 is 15 residues. Germline V gives CDR1 LNHDA, CDR2 SQIVND (reference sequence). CDR3 protein: CASSIKGQGIHEQYF. The CDR3 DNA reads as TGTGCCAGTAGTATCAAGGGCCAGGGGATCCACGAGCAGTACTTC. Looking up the rest from reference TRBV19 and TRBJ2-7 gives the full variable domain: DGGITQSPKYLFRKEGQNVTLSCEQNLNHDAMYWYRQDPGQGLRLIYYSQIVNDFQKGDIAEGYSVSREKKESFPLTVTSAQKNPTAFYLCASSIKGQGIHEQYFGPGTRLTVT.

The chain employs TRBV28 and TRBJ1-2; D not resolved. V was shortened by 4 bases and J by 7 bases, with 25 bases between the two germline ends. The CDR3 runs 17 residues. Germline V gives CDR1 MDHEN, CDR2 SYDVKM. In nucleotides, the CDR3 is TGTGCCAGCAGTTCCAACCATCGACCAGAGGGTTTTACTGGCTACACCTTC. Translating gives CASSSNHRPEGFTGYTF.

CDR3 region: CASSLQRKNTEAFF. In nucleotides, the CDR3 is TGTGCCAGCAGCTTACAGAGGAAGAACACTGAAGCTTTCTTT. This chain joins TRBV11-2 and TRBJ1-1; D remains unclear. V was trimmed by 2 bases and J by 1 base, leaving 8 bases between them. Germline V gene lookup returns CDR1 SGHAT and CDR2 FQNNGV. The CDR3 runs to 14 residues.

This clone was detected only once. The chain uses TRBV5-5 and TRBJ2-3, with D perhaps TRBD2 (5 bases). The CDR3 is 13 amino acids. Germline V gene data show CDR1 as SGHKS and CDR2 as YYEKEE (reference sequence). The V end lost 2 bases, the J end lost 4 bases, and 8 bases lay between the germline ends. CDR3 in amino acids: CASSLRDADTQYF. The CDR3 DNA reads TGTGCCAGCAGCTTACGGGATGCAGATACGCAGTATTTT.

This clone was observed a few times. The rearrangement joins TRBV6-6 to TRBJ1-2; the match to TRBD1 covers 7 bases. From germline, CDR1 is MNHNY and CDR2 SVGAGI (reference sequence). The CDR3 totals 16 residues. Unmatched junction bases numbered 4, after V lost 0 bases and J lost 0 bases. The CDR3 sequence is CASSYSYGTANYGYTF. The CDR3 region has the DNA TGTGCCAGCAGTTACTCGTACGGGACAGCTAACTATGGCTACACCTTC.

The chain couples TRBV6-5 to TRBJ1-2; weak D call: TRBD1 (6 bases). The CDR3 sequence is 13 residues long. Germline V gene data show CDR1 as MNHEY and CDR2 as SVGAGI. With 8 bases removed from V and 4 bases from J, the gap between germline ends came to 14 bases. CDR3 sequence (DNA): TGTGCCAGCGGCAGTGGGGGCGCCTATGGCTACACCTTC. Amino acid sequence: CASGSGGAYGYTF.

The rearrangement links TRBV19 to TRBJ1-5, with 9 bases that match TRBD1. This CDR3 comprises 17 residues. Germline V gives CDR1 LNHDA, CDR2 SQIVND (reference sequence). V trimming: 3 bases; J trimming: 2 bases; junction bases outside the gene matches: 8. Here the CDR3 reads CASSILGQGLGNQPQHF. The DNA of the CDR3 is TGTGCCAGTAGTATTCTGGGACAGGGTTTGGGCAATCAGCCCCAGCATTTT.

This clone was recorded once. The V and J genes are TRBV15 and TRBJ2-7, with 8 bases fitting TRBD2. The CDR3 is 15 amino acids. V trimming: 0 bases; J trimming: 5 bases; junction bases outside the gene matches: 6. Germline CDR1 reads LNHNV; CDR2 reads YYDKDF (reference sequence). The CDR3 DNA reads as TGTGCCACCAGCAGAGATCCGGGAGGGGCCAACGAGCAGTACTTC. The encoded protein is CATSRDPGGANEQYF.

The chain recombines TRBV30 with TRBJ1-1; D is unresolved. Trimming removed 0 bases from V and 2 bases from J, with 10 bases in between. Per germline, CDR1 GTSNPN and CDR2 SVGIG (reference sequence). The length of the CDR3 is 14 residues. The CDR3 DNA reads as TGTGCCTGGAGTGTATATACGGGAAACACTGAAGCTTTCTTT. As protein: CAWSVYTGNTEAFF.

This rearrangement joins TRBV27 to TRBJ1-2, with TRBD1 identical over 8 bases. This CDR3 spans 14 amino acids. Trimming took 2 bases from V and 8 from J; bases not matched to a gene: 7. CDR1 MNHEY and CDR2 SMNVEV come from the germline V gene (reference sequence). The DNA for the CDR3 is TGTGCCAGCAGTTTAACGGGACAGGCATGGGGCTACACCTTC. This gives the protein CASSLTGQAWGYTF.

J is TRBJ1-2 and V is TRBV5-1, with D possibly matching TRBD1 (5 bases). The CDR3 has 12 amino acids. In germline, CDR1 is SGHRS, CDR2 YFSETQ. V shed 4 bases and J shed 8 bases, with 12 bases lying between them. Written as DNA, the CDR3 is TGCGCCAGCAGCGATGGGGGGTACGGCTACACCTTC. It specifies CASSDGGYGYTF.

This chain links TRBV19 with TRBJ1-4; TRBD1 aligns across 7 bases. This CDR3 contains 15 residues. The germline CDR1 and CDR2 sequences are LNHDA and SQIVND (reference sequence). Germline trimming cut 3 bases from V and 2 bases from J; bases unmatched to any gene: 3. As DNA, the CDR3 is TGTGCCAGTAGTATCTCGGGACAGACTAATGAAAAACTGTTTTTT. Translation gives CASSISGQTNEKLFF.

The V call is TRBV5-1, the J call TRBJ1-2; D is unclear. The V gene lost 0 bases and the J gene lost 2 bases, with 8 bases spanning the gap. Germline lookup yields CDR1 SGHRS and CDR2 YFSETQ. The CDR3 totals 14 residues. In DNA form, the CDR3 reads TGCGCCAGCAGCTTGGGGCAGGTGAACTATGGCTACACCTTC. Its translation is CASSLGQVNYGYTF.

This chain connects TRBV5-1 to TRBJ1-4; no clear D. There are 15 residues in the CDR3. V was trimmed by 2 bases and J by 0 bases, leaving 8 bases between them. The V gene's germline CDR1 is SGHRS and CDR2 YFSETQ. The CDR3 DNA reads as TGCGCCAGCAGCTTCACAGATCCAACTAATGAAAAACTGTTTTTT. Its protein is CASSFTDPTNEKLFF.

The rearrangement joins TRBV7-2 to TRBJ1-2, with unresolved D. Germline CDR1 reads SGHTA; CDR2 reads FQGNSA. CDR3 size: 14 residues. V lost 11 bases and J lost 4, with 20 bases in between. For the CDR3, the DNA is TGTGCCTCCAATCTGGGCAGGTCCGGCTATGGCTACACCTTC. Translated: CASNLGRSGYGYTF.

The V and J genes are TRBV4-1 and TRBJ2-7; D is unresolved. The germline V gene has CDR1 MGHRA and CDR2 YSYEKL. Trimming removed 4 bases from V and 3 bases from J, with 16 bases in between. The CDR3 contains 15 residues. The CDR3: CASSLRTNTLYEQYF. CDR3 DNA sequence: TGCGCCAGCAGCCTCCGAACTAATACACTCTACGAGCAGTACTTC.

The J gene is TRBJ1-1, the V gene TRBV7-3; D gene unclear. Between the trimmed V and J ends, which lost 2 bases and 5 bases, there was a span of 9 bases. Germline V CDR1 and CDR2: SGHTA, FQGTGA. There are 13 residues in the CDR3. The chain's CDR3 is CASSLATGTEAFF. The CDR3, as DNA: TGTGCCAGCAGCTTAGCCACGGGGACTGAAGCTTTCTTT.

This clone was seen a single time. This chain connects TRBV19 to TRBJ2-3; D is perhaps TRBD2 (6 bases). The CDR3 sequence is 15 residues long. V was cut by 5 bases and J by 3 bases, with 15 bases left in between. Germline V gives CDR1 LNHDA, CDR2 SQIVND (reference sequence). CDR3 DNA: TGTGCCAGTAGTTACTTACCGGGAGTGACAGATACGCAGTATTTT. Translating it yields CASSYLPGVTDTQYF.

This clone was seen a few times. The rearrangement joins TRBV6-5 to TRBJ1-6, with TRBD1 matching over 11 bases. This CDR3 has 14 residues. J lost 10 bases, V lost 4 bases, and 3 bases had no gene match. CDR1 is MNHEY, CDR2 SVGAGI, per germline. In nucleotides, the CDR3 is TGTGCCAGCAGTTCGGACAGGGGGCTGTCACCCCTCCACTTT. Amino acid sequence: CASSSDRGLSPLHF.

V usage is TRBV19 and J usage is TRBJ2-1; D is ambiguous. Deletions cut 2 bases from V and 2 bases from J, with 13 bases between. This CDR3 has 16 residues. CDR1 and CDR2 from the germline V gene are LNHDA and SQIVND (reference sequence). This CDR3 reads CASSIYTGFTYNEQFF. The CDR3 DNA follows: TGTGCCAGTAGTATATATACGGGTTTTACCTACAATGAGCAGTTCTTC.

This chain links TRBV10-3 with TRBJ1-2, with D tentatively TRBD1 (5 bases). CDR1 ENHRY and CDR2 SYGVKD come from the germline V gene. The CDR3 covers 16 residues. Trimming cost V 0 bases and J 4 bases, with 15 bases left between them. CDR3 in DNA: TGTGCCATCAGTGAGTCGAAGGGGCAAGGCCTCTATGGCTACACCTTC. Protein: CAISESKGQGLYGYTF.

V gene TRBV9 combines with J gene TRBJ2-3; a possible D gene is TRBD1 (6 bases). The V end lost 3 bases, the J end lost 2 bases, and 13 bases lay between the germline ends. The germline CDR1 and CDR2 sequences are SGDLS and YYNGEE. CDR3 length: 15 amino acids. CDR3 sequence reads: CASSAGQSFTDTQYF. The CDR3 region has the DNA TGTGCCAGCAGCGCGGGACAATCTTTCACAGATACGCAGTATTTT.

The chain's CDR3 is CATSRVGNPMGEQYF. Here the CDR3 DNA reads TGTGCCACCAGCAGAGTGGGCAATCCCATGGGCGAGCAGTACTTC. V gene TRBV15 combines with J gene TRBJ2-7; D is unclear. Germline values: CDR1 LNHNV, CDR2 YYDKDF (reference sequence). The V and J ends lost 1 base and 6 bases respectively, with 16 bases between them. The CDR3 is 15 amino acids.

V usage is TRBV10-3 and J usage is TRBJ1-5; weak D call: TRBD1 (6 bases). The germline gives CDR1 ENHRY, CDR2 SYGVKD. The CDR3 is 14 residues long. Trimming took off 6 bases at V and 5 bases at J, with 14 bases between the two ends. DNA for the CDR3: TGTGCCATCAGCCTAGGACAGTATGATCAGCCCCAGCATTTT. Protein sequence: CAISLGQYDQPQHF.

The V call is TRBV30, the J call TRBJ1-1; 8 nucleotides align to TRBD1. The CDR3 runs 16 residues. The J segment lost 5 bases and the V segment lost 2 bases, leaving 13 bases of the junction unmatched. Germline V CDR1 and CDR2: GTSNPN, SVGIG (reference sequence). The CDR3: CAWSLYPDRVFTEAFF. Here the CDR3 DNA reads TGTGCCTGGAGTCTGTACCCGGACAGGGTTTTTACTGAAGCTTTCTTT.

The gene calls are TRBV11-2 and TRBJ1-2, with D hard to call. The CDR3 totals 13 residues. Between the trimmed V and J ends, which lost 2 bases and 2 bases, there was a span of 6 bases. CDR1 is SGHAT, CDR2 FQNNGV, per germline. The CDR3 protein is CASSLRGNYGYTF. The DNA of the CDR3 is TGTGCCAGCAGCTTACGAGGGAACTATGGCTACACCTTC. Based on the CDR3 plus reference TRBV11-2 and TRBJ1-2, the full variable domain is EAGVAQSPRYKIIEKRQSVAFWCNPISGHATLYWYQQILGQGPKLLIQFQNNGVVDDSQLPKDRFSAERLKGVDSTLKIQPAKLEDSAVYLCASSLRGNYGYTFGSGTRLTVV.